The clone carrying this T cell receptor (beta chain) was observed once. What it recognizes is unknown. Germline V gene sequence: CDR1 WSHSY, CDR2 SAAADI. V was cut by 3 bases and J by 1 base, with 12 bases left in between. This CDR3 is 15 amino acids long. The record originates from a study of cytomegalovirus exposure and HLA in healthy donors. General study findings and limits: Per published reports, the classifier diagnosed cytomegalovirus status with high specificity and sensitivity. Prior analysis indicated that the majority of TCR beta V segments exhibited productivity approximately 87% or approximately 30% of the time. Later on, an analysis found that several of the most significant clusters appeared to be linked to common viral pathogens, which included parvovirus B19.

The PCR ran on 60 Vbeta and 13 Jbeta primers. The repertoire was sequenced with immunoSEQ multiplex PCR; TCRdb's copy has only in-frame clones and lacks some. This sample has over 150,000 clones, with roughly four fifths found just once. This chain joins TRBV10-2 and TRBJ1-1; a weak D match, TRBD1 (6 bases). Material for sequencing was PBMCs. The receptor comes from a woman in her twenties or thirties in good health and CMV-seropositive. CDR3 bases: TGCGCCAGCAGTGATGGACAGCGTGGGAACACTGAAGCTTTCTTT. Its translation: CASSDGQRGNTEAFF.